The next 25 T cell receptor beta chains were all read from a single sample in a study of memory CD4+ T cells and cytomegalovirus serostatus. Libraries were prepared by immunoSEQ multiplex PCR; TCRdb keeps only in-frame clonotypes and omits some of them. The repertoire has approximately 40,000 clones, approximately 80% of them found once; the top ten carry around 0.6%. The sort gate was single viable CD3+CD4+CD8-CD45RO+ cells for memory CD4+ T cells. The material sequenced was memory CD4+ T cells from blood. The receptors originated from an adult in good health and CMV-seronegative.

J is TRBJ2-7 and V is TRBV28; 8 positions match TRBD1. CDR3 size: 13 residues. Trimming cost V 7 bases and J 3 bases; bases outside gene matches: 5. Germline values: CDR1 MDHEN, CDR2 SYDVKM. In nucleotides, the CDR3 is TGTGCCAGCAAAGGGGGACAGGTCTACGAGCAGTACTTC. This codes for CASKGGQVYEQYF. Full variable domain (missing parts from reference TRBV28 and TRBJ2-7): DVKVTQSSRYLVKRTGEKVFLECVQDMDHENMFWYRQDPGLGLRLIYFSYDVKMKEKGDIPEGYSVSREKKERFSLILESASTNQTSMYLCASKGGQVYEQYFGPGTRLTVT.

The chain carries TRBV11-2 and TRBJ1-3, with 12 bases aligning to TRBD1. CDR3 length equals 15 residues. Germline CDR1 SGHAT, CDR2 FQNNGV. V was clipped by 3 bases and J by 5 bases; unmatched bases: 2. The CDR3 coding sequence is TGTGCCAGCAGCTTGGGGACAGGGGGCCGAAACACCATATATTTT. It encodes CASSLGTGGRNTIYF.

The CDR3 DNA is TGTGCCTGGAGTTCGGAGGGGGCCCCTTCCCACACCTTC. The encoded protein is CAWSSEGAPSHTF. The chain recombines TRBV30 with TRBJ1-2, with 7 positions matching TRBD1. This CDR3 comprises 13 residues. V lost 2 bases to trimming and J lost 12 bases; unmatched junction nucleotides: 12. CDR1 and CDR2 (germline): GTSNPN, SVGIG (reference sequence).

CDR3 sequence reads: CASSPRRGYGNIQYF. CDR3 sequence (DNA): TGTGCCAGCAGCCCCCGAAGGGGGTATGGAAACATTCAGTACTTC. This sequence joins TRBV5-6 and TRBJ2-4; D possibly corresponds to TRBD1 (6 bases). Trimming stripped 4 bases from V and 6 bases from J, with 17 bases between. CDR1 is SGHDT and CDR2 is YYEEEE in the germline V gene. The CDR3 sequence is 15 residues long.

In DNA form, the CDR3 reads TGTGCCAGCTCACGCAATAGCAATCAGCCCCAGCATTTT. This encodes CASSRNSNQPQHF. The genes are TRBV18 and TRBJ1-5; D remains unclear. The V and J ends lost 4 bases and 0 bases respectively, with 4 bases between them. Germline V gene sequence: CDR1 KGHSH, CDR2 LQKENI. This CDR3 is 13 amino acids long.

This clone was found once. The chain links TRBV19 to TRBJ2-1, with TRBD2 identical over 8 bases. V gave up 5 bases and J gave up 6 bases; unmatched junction bases: 9. This CDR3 is built from 15 residues. In germline, CDR1 is LNHDA, CDR2 SQIVND (reference sequence). This chain's CDR3 is CASSPGTAGGNEQFF. The CDR3 DNA follows: TGTGCCAGTAGTCCCGGGACCGCGGGGGGCAATGAGCAGTTCTTC.

As for this clone: This sample also contains other DNA sequences that code for the same CDR3. The CDR3 loop reads CASSLEGAGGKLFF. The CDR3 region has the DNA TGTGCCAGCAGCTTGGAGGGGGCTGGTGGGAAACTGTTTTTT. The chain uses TRBV5-4 and TRBJ1-4; 7 bases agree with TRBD1. Per the germline V gene, CDR1 is SGHNT and CDR2 is YYREEE (reference sequence). The CDR3 has 14 amino acids. Unmatched junction bases numbered 7, after V lost 0 bases and J lost 11 bases.

The gene calls are TRBV12-5 and TRBJ2-1, with D hard to call. Trimming pared 7 bases from V and 5 bases from J, leaving 15 bases between. CDR3 length: 14 amino acids. Germline CDR1 and CDR2: LGHNT and FRNRAP. CDR3: CASVFGTENNEQFF. CDR3 bases: TGTGCTAGTGTTTTTGGCACGGAGAACAATGAGCAGTTCTTC.

The CDR3 DNA sequence: TGTGCCACCAGCAGAGATTACAAGGTGATTGATGGCTACACCTTC. This encodes CATSRDYKVIDGYTF. This chain links TRBV15 with TRBJ1-2; no clear D. CDR1 and CDR2 from the germline V gene are LNHNV and YYDKDF (reference sequence). The CDR3 spans 15 residues. Trimming stripped 0 bases from V and 6 bases from J, with 14 bases between.

The chain uses TRBV19 and TRBJ2-7; tentative D call: TRBD2 (5 bases). The CDR3 length is 11 residues. Per germline, CDR1 LNHDA and CDR2 SQIVND (reference sequence). Deletions cut 9 bases from V and 2 bases from J, with 8 bases between. The CDR3 nucleotides read TGTGCCAGCGGGGTACCCTACGAGCAGTACTTC. Translated: CASGVPYEQYF.

The chain employs TRBV15 and TRBJ1-2, with D uncertain. The V and J ends lost 3 bases and 0 bases respectively, with 8 bases between them. Looked up from germline, CDR1 is LNHNV and CDR2 is YYDKDF (reference sequence). The CDR3 consists of 14 residues. CDR3 bases: TGTGCCACCAGCAGGGACGTAGCTAACTATGGCTACACCTTC. Amino acid sequence: CATSRDVANYGYTF.

The chain is built from TRBV10-3 and TRBJ2-3; 8 bases fit TRBD2. CDR3 length: 11 amino acids. CDR1 is ENHRY and CDR2 is SYGVKD in the germline V gene. V shed 11 bases and J 11 bases; nucleotides not matched to a gene: 9. This chain's CDR3 is CAARSGSVQYF. CDR3 nucleotides: TGTGCCGCCAGAAGCGGGAGTGTGCAGTATTTT.

V is TRBV15 and J is TRBJ2-5; 9 nucleotides agree with TRBD1. The V gene end was trimmed by 1 base and the J gene end by 2 bases; junction bases not matched to a gene: 2. The CDR3 runs to 15 residues. Germline V lookup: CDR1 LNHNV, CDR2 YYDKDF (reference sequence). The CDR3: CATSRATGGQETQYF. The CDR3 bases are TGTGCCACCAGCAGAGCGACAGGGGGTCAAGAGACCCAGTACTTC.

The V and J genes are TRBV19 and TRBJ2-3; 7 nucleotides match TRBD1. CDR3 size: 15 residues. J lost 3 bases, V lost 3 bases, and 6 bases had no gene match. Looked up from germline, CDR1 is LNHDA and CDR2 is SQIVND (reference sequence). CDR3 sequence reads: CASSMELRGTDTQYF. The CDR3 bases are TGTGCCAGTAGTATGGAACTCAGGGGGACAGATACGCAGTATTTT.

The chain couples TRBV7-9 to TRBJ2-7; D is undetermined. CDR1 and CDR2 (germline): SEHNR, FQNEAQ (reference sequence). CDR3 length: 12 residues. V was clipped by 5 bases and J by 6 bases, with 11 bases between them. In nucleotides, the CDR3 is TGTGCCAGCAGCCCGACTCCTTCCGAGCAGTACTTC. This gives the protein CASSPTPSEQYF.

The rearrangement links TRBV7-6 to TRBJ1-5; D uncertain. Per the germline V gene, CDR1 is SGHVS and CDR2 is FNYEAQ. The CDR3 is 11 amino acids. Trimming cost V 8 bases and J 4 bases, with 6 bases left between them. The CDR3: CASGGNQPQHF. In nucleotides, the CDR3 is TGTGCCAGCGGCGGGAATCAGCCCCAGCATTTT. The full variable domain, with the rest looked up from reference TRBV7-6 and TRBJ1-5, is GAGVSQSPRYKVTKRGQDVALRCDPISGHVSLYWYRQALGQGPEFLTYFNYEAQQDKSGLPNDRFSAERPEGSISTLTIQRTEQRDSAMYRCASGGNQPQHFGDGTRLSIL.

This rearrangement joins TRBV5-1 to TRBJ2-1, with 12 bases that match TRBD2. The CDR3 extends over 15 amino acids. Germline V lookup: CDR1 SGHRS, CDR2 YFSETQ. V was pared by 0 bases and J by 6 bases, with 1 base of the junction left unmatched. The CDR3 DNA sequence: TGCGCCAGCAGCTTGGGGACTAGCGGGATCAATGAGCAGTTCTTC. Protein product: CASSLGTSGINEQFF.

The V call is TRBV4-1, the J call TRBJ2-3; 8 bases are shared with TRBD2. This CDR3 is built from 17 residues. The ends lost 0 bases at V and 3 bases at J; junction bases unmatched: 8. The germline V gene has CDR1 MGHRA and CDR2 YSYEKL. DNA of the CDR3: TGCGCCAGCAGCCAAGATCCCCCGGGCGGGGGGACAGATACGCAGTATTTT. It encodes CASSQDPPGGGTDTQYF.

The chain combines TRBV5-4 with TRBJ2-2; 9 nucleotides align to TRBD1. The germline V gene has CDR1 SGHNT and CDR2 YYREEE (reference sequence). The CDR3 runs 17 residues. After removal of 0 bases from V and 4 bases from J, the junction contained 7 bases not matched to a gene. CDR3 loop: CASSLGRWTGVTGELFF. The CDR3 region has the DNA TGTGCCAGCAGCTTGGGGCGGTGGACAGGGGTCACCGGGGAGCTGTTTTTT. The entire variable domain, with the rest obtained from reference TRBV5-4 and TRBJ2-2, is as follows: ETGVTQSPTHLIKTRGQQVTLRCSSQSGHNTVSWYQQALGQGPQFIFQYYREEENGRGNFPPRFSGLQFPNYSSELNVNALELDDSALYLCASSLGRWTGVTGELFFGEGSRLTVL.

There are a few counts of this clone. The V call is TRBV11-2, the J call TRBJ1-2; the D is unclear. The CDR3 runs 14 residues. The germline CDR1 and CDR2 sequences are SGHAT and FQNNGV. Trimming pared 1 base from V and 3 bases from J, leaving 9 bases between. The CDR3 DNA reads TGTGCCAGCAGCTTAGCCCAGCCCCACTATGGCTACACCTTC. Translating it yields CASSLAQPHYGYTF.

The chain combines TRBV4-2 with TRBJ1-1; 8 bases are shared with TRBD1. The CDR3 totals 16 residues. V shed 5 bases, J shed 4 bases, and the junction held 12 bases outside the gene matches. Looked up from germline, CDR1 is LGHNA and CDR2 is YNFKEQ. The CDR3 coding sequence is TGTGCCAGCAGCTTGGGTCCGGACAGGGTTCTCACTGAAGCTTTCTTT. As protein: CASSLGPDRVLTEAFF.

The chain employs TRBV28 and TRBJ1-1, with a weak D call TRBD1 (6 bases). Germline loops: CDR1 MDHEN, CDR2 SYDVKM. Trimming took off 5 bases at V and 8 bases at J, with 15 bases between the two ends. The CDR3 covers 13 residues. CDR3 DNA: TGTGCCAGCAGTGGTTCACAGGGTTTAGAAGCTTTCTTT. The encoded protein is CASSGSQGLEAFF.

The chain uses TRBV18 and TRBJ2-5; D possibly corresponds to TRBD2 (6 bases). Per the germline V gene, CDR1 is KGHSH and CDR2 is LQKENI. The CDR3 spans 14 residues. V shed 5 bases and J shed 5 bases, with 15 bases lying between them. The CDR3 loop is CASSANQEGETQYF. The DNA of the CDR3 is TGTGCCAGCTCAGCAAACCAGGAGGGGGAGACCCAGTACTTC.

The chain carries TRBV11-2 and TRBJ2-7; tentative D call: TRBD1 (6 bases). The germline gives CDR1 SGHAT, CDR2 FQNNGV. Trimming stripped 5 bases from V and 7 bases from J, with 15 bases between. There are 13 residues in the CDR3. The CDR3 region is CASSHSNRGEQYF. CDR3 sequence (DNA): TGTGCCAGCAGCCACTCGAATAGGGGGGAGCAGTACTTC. The complete variable domain, with remaining parts taken from reference TRBV11-2 and TRBJ2-7, reads EAGVAQSPRYKIIEKRQSVAFWCNPISGHATLYWYQQILGQGPKLLIQFQNNGVVDDSQLPKDRFSAERLKGVDSTLKIQPAKLEDSAVYLCASSHSNRGEQYFGPGTRLTVT.

The chain links TRBV18 to TRBJ2-7; 10 nucleotides line up with TRBD1. Trimming removed 6 bases from V and 3 bases from J; junction bases left unmatched: 8. The CDR3 covers 15 residues. Germline CDR1 is KGHSH and CDR2 is LQKENI. The DNA of the CDR3 is TGTGCCAGCTCTCAGACAGGGGGCGCGGGCTACGAGCAGTACTTC. This codes for CASSQTGGAGYEQYF.